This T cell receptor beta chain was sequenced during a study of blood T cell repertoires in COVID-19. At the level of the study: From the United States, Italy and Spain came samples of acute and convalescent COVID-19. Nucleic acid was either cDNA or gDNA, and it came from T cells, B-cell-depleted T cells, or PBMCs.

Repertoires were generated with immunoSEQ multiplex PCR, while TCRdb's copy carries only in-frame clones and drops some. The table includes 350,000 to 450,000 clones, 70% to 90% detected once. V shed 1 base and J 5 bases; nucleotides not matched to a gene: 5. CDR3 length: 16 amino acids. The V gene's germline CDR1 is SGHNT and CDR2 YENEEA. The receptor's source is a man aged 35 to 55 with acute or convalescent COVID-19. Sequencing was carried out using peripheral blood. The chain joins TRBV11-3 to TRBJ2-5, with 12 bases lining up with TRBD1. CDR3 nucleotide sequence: TGTGCCAGCAGCTTAGCCGGGACAGGGGGCCGTGAGACCCAGTACTTC. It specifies CASSLAGTGGRETQYF.